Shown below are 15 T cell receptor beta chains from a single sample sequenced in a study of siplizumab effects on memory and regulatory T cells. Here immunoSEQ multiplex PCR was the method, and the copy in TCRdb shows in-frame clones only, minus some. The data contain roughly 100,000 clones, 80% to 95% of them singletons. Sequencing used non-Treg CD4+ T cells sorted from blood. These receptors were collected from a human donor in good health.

The CDR3 nucleotides read TGCGCCAGCAGCTTGACTAGCGGGAGAGGCCCAGATACGCAGTATTTT. It translates to CASSLTSGRGPDTQYF. The rearrangement joins TRBV5-1 to TRBJ2-3; TRBD2 matches at 11 bases. The CDR3 has 16 residues. The germline V gene encodes CDR1 SGHRS and CDR2 YFSETQ. V shed 1 base and J 4 bases; nucleotides not matched to a gene: 5.

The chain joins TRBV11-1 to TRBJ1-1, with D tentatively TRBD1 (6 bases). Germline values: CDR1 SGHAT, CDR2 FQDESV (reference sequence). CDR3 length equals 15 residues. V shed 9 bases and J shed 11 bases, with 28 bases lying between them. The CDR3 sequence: CASRPRPAGVPGAFF. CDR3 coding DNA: TGTGCCAGTCGTCCTCGGCCGGCAGGGGTCCCGGGGGCTTTCTTT. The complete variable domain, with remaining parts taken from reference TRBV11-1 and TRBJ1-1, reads EAEVAQSPRYKITEKSQAVAFWCDPISGHATLYWYRQILGQGPELLVQFQDESVVDDSQLPKDRFSAERLKGVDSTLKIQPAELGDSAMYLCASRPRPAGVPGAFFGQGTRLTVV.

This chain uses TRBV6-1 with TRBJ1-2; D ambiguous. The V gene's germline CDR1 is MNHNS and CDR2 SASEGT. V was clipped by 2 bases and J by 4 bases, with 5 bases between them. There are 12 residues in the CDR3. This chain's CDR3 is CASSERTYGYTF. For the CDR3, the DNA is TGTGCCAGCAGTGAAAGGACCTATGGCTACACCTTC.

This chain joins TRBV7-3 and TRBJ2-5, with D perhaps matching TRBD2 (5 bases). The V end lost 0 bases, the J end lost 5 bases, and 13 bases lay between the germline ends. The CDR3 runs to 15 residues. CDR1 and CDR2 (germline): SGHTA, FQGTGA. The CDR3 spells CASSLTEAATETQYF. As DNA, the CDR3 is TGTGCCAGCAGCTTAACGGAGGCGGCGACGGAGACCCAGTACTTC.

The CDR3 is CASSRLALPRLVRAGSYNEQFF. As DNA, the CDR3 is TGCGCCAGCAGCCGCCTAGCGCTTCCGAGACTAGTTAGGGCGGGATCCTACAATGAGCAGTTCTTC. The chain combines TRBV4-1 with TRBJ2-1; D may be TRBD2 (6 bases). Trimming cost V 4 bases and J 1 base, with 32 bases left between them. CDR3 length: 22 amino acids. Germline V CDR1 and CDR2: MGHRA, YSYEKL.

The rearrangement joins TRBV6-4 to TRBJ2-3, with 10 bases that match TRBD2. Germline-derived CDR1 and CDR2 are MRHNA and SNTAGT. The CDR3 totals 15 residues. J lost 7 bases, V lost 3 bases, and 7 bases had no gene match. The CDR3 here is CASSEAGGPANTQYF. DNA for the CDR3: TGTGCCAGCAGTGAAGCGGGAGGGCCCGCGAATACGCAGTATTTT.

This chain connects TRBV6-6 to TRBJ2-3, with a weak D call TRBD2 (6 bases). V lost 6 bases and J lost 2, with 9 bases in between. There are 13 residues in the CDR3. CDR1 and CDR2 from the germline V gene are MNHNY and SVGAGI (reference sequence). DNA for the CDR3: TGTGCCAGCAGGCGGGACCACACAGATACGCAGTATTTT. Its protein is CASRRDHTDTQYF.

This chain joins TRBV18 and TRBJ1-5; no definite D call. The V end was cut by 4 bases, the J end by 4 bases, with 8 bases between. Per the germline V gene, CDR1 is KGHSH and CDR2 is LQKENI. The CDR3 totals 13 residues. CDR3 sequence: CASSRLGNQPQHF. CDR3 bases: TGTGCCAGCTCACGGTTGGGGAATCAGCCCCAGCATTTT.

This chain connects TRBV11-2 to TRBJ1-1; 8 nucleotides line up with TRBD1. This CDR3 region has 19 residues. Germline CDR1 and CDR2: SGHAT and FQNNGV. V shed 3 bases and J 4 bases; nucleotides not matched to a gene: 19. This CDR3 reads CASSLPPPSSGQGGTEAFF. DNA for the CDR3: TGTGCCAGCAGCTTGCCCCCCCCCTCCAGTGGACAGGGTGGCACTGAAGCTTTCTTT.

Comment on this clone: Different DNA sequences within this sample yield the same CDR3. The CDR3 here is CASNQLTSGKDTQYF. The DNA for the CDR3 is TGCGCCAGCAACCAACTGACTAGCGGGAAAGATACGCAGTATTTT. V gene TRBV5-1 combines with J gene TRBJ2-3; 11 nucleotides align to TRBD2. This CDR3 contains 15 residues. In germline, CDR1 is SGHRS, CDR2 YFSETQ. V was clipped by 6 bases and J by 5 bases; unmatched bases: 8.

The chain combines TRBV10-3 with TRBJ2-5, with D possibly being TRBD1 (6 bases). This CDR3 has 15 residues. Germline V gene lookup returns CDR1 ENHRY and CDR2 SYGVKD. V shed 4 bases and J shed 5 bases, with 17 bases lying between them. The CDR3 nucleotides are TGTGCCATCAGTGGGGGGCGGCAGGCTGCCGAGACCCAGTACTTC. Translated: CAISGGRQAAETQYF.

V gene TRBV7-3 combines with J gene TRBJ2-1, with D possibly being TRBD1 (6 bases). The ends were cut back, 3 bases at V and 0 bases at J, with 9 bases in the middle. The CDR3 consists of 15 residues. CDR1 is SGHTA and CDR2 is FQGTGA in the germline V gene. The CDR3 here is CASSLQQGSYNEQFF. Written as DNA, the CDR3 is TGTGCCAGCAGCTTGCAACAGGGCTCCTACAATGAGCAGTTCTTC.

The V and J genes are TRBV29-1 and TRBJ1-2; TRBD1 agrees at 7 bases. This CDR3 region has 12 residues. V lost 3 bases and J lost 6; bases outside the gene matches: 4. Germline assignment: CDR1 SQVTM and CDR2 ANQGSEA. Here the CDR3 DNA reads TGCAGCGTTGATAGGGGGCGCCATGGCTACACCTTC. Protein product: CSVDRGRHGYTF.

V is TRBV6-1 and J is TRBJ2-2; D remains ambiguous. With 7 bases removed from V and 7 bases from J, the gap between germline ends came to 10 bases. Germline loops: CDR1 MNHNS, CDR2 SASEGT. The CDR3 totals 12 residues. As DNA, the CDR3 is TGTGCCAGCACAAAGGGTGTCGGGGAGCTGTTTTTT. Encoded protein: CASTKGVGELFF.

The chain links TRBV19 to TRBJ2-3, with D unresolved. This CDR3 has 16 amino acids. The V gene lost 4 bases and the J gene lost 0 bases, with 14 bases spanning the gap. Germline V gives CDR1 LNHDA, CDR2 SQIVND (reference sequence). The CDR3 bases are TGTGCCAGTAGTACCCTCCCTAGGGCTAGCACAGATACGCAGTATTTT. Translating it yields CASSTLPRASTDTQYF.